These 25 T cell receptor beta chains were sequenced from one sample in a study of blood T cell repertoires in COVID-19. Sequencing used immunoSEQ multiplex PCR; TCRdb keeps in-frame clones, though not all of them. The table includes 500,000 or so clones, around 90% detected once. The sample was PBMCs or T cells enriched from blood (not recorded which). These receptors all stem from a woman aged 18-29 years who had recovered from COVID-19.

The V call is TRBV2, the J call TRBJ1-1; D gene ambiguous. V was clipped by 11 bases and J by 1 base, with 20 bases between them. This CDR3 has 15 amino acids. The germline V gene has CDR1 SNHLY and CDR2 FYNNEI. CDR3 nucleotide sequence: TGTGCCGGAGAGGGAGGCCGCGGGTGGAACACTGAAGCTTTCTTT. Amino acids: CAGEGGRGWNTEAFF.

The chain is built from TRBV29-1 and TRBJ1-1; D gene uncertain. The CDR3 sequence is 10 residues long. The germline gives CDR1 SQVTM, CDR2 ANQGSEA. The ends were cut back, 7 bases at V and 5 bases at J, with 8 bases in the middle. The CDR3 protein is CSAWRTEAFF. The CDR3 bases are TGCAGCGCGTGGAGAACTGAAGCTTTCTTT.

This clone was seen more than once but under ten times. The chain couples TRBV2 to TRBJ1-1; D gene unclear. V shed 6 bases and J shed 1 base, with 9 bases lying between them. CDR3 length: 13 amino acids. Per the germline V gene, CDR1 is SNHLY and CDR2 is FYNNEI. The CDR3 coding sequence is TGTGCCAGCAGCCCCAGACAGAACACTGAAGCTTTCTTT. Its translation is CASSPRQNTEAFF. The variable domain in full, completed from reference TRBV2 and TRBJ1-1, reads EPEVTQTPSHQVTQMGQEVILRCVPISNHLYFYWYRQILGQKVEFLVSFYNNEISEKSEIFDDQFSVERPDGSNFTLKIRSTKLEDSAMYFCASSPRQNTEAFFGQGTRLTVV.

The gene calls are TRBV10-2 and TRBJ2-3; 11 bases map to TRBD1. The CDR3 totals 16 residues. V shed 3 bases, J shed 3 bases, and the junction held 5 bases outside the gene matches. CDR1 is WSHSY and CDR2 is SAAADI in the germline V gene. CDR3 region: CASSEKRDRGTDTQYF. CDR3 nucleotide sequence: TGCGCCAGCAGTGAAAAAAGGGACAGGGGGACAGATACGCAGTATTTT.

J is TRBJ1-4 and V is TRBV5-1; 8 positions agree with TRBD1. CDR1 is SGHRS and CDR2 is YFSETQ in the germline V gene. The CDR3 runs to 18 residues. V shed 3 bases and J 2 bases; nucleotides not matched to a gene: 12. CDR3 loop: CASSSTGEGFGTNEKLFF. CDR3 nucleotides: TGCGCCAGCAGCTCGACAGGGGAGGGATTCGGGACTAATGAAAAACTGTTTTTT.

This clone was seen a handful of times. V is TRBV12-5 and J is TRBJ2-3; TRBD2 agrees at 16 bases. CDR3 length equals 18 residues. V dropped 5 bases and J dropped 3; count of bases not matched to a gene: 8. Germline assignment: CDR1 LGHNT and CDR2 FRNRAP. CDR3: CASGPGLAGGPRTDTQYF. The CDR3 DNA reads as TGTGCTAGTGGTCCGGGACTAGCGGGGGGGCCGAGGACAGATACGCAGTATTTT.

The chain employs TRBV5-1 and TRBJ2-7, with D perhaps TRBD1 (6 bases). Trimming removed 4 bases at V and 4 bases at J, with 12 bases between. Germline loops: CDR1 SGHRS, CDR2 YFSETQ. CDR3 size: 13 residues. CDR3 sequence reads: CASSVTGLYEQYF. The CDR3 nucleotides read TGCGCCAGCAGCGTAACAGGGCTATACGAGCAGTACTTC.

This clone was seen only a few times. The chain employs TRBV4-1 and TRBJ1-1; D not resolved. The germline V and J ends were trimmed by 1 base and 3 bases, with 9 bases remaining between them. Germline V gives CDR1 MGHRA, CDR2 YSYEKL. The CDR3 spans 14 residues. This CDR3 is CASSQGLRDTEAFF. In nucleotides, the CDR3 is TGCGCCAGCAGCCAAGGCTTGCGGGACACTGAAGCTTTCTTT.

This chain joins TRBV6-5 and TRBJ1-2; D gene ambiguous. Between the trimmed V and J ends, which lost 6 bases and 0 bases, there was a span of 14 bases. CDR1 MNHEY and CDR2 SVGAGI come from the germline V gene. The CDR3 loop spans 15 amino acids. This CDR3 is CASSPTGITNYGYTF. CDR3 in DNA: TGTGCCAGCAGCCCGACGGGAATCACTAACTATGGCTACACCTTC.

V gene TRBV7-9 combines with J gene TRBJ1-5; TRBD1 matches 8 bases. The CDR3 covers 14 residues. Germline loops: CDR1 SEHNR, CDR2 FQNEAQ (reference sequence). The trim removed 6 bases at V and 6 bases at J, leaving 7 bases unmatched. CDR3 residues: CASSPGQGSQPQHF. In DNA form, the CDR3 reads TGTGCCAGCAGTCCAGGACAGGGAAGTCAGCCCCAGCATTTT.

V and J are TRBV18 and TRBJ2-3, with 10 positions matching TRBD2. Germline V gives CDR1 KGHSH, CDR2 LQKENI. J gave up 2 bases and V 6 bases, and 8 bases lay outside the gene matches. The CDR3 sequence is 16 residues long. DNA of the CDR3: TGTGCCAGCTCTCCATGGACTAGCGGAAACACAGATACGCAGTATTTT. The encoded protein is CASSPWTSGNTDTQYF.

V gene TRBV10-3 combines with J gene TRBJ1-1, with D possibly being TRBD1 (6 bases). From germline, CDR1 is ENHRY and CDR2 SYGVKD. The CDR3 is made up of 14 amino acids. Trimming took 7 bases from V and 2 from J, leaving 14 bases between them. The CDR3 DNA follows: TGTGCCATCAAGGCCCCAGGGGATAACACTGAAGCTTTCTTT. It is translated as CAIKAPGDNTEAFF.

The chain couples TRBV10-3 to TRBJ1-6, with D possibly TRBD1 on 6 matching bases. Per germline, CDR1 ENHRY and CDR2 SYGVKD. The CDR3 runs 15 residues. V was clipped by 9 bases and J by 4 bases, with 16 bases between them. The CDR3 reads CAIKVQGDYNSPLHF. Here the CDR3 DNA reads TGTGCCATAAAAGTACAGGGAGATTATAATTCACCCCTCCACTTT.

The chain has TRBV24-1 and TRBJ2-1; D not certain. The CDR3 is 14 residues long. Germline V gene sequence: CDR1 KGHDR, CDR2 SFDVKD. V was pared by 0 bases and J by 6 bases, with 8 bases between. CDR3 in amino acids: CATSDLIGGNEQFF. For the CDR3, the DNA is TGTGCCACCAGTGATTTGATCGGCGGCAATGAGCAGTTCTTC.

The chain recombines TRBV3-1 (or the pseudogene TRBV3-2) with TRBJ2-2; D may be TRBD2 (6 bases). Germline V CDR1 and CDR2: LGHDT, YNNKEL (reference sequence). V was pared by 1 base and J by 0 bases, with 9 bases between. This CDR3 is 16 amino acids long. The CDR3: CASSQAAGTNTGELFF. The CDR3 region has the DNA TGTGCCAGCAGCCAAGCGGCGGGGACGAACACCGGGGAGCTGTTTTTT.

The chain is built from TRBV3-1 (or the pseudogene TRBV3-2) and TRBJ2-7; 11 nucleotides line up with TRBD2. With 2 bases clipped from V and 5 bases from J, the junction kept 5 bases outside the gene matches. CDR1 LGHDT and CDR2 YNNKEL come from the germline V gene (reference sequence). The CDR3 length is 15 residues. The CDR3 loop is CASSQLAGGVDEQYF. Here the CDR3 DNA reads TGTGCCAGCAGCCAACTAGCGGGGGGTGTCGACGAGCAGTACTTC.

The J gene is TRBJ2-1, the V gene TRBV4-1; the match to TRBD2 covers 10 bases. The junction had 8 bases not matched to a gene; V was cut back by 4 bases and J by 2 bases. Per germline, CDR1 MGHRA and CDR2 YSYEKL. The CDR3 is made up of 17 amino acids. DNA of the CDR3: TGCGCCAGCAGCCGAGACCCTAGCGGGGGAACCTACAATGAGCAGTTCTTC. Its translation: CASSRDPSGGTYNEQFF.

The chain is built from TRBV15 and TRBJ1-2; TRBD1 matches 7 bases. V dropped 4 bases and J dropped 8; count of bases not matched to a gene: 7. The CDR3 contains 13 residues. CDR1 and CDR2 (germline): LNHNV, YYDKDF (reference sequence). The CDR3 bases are TGTGCCACCAGCACGGGACAGACAGGGGGCTACACCTTC. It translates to CATSTGQTGGYTF.

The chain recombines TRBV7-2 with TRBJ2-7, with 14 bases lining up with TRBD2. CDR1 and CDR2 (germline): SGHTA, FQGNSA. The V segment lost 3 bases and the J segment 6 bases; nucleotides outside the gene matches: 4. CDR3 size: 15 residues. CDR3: CASSLVGTSGGEQYF. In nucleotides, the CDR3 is TGTGCCAGCAGCTTGGTCGGGACTAGCGGGGGCGAGCAGTACTTC.

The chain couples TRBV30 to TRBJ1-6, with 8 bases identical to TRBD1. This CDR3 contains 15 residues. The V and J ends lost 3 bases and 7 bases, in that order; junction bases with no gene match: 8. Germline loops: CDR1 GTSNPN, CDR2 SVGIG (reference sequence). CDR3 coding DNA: TGTGCCTGGAGGGTCAGGGGGCATTGGAATTCACCCCTCCACTTT. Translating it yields CAWRVRGHWNSPLHF.

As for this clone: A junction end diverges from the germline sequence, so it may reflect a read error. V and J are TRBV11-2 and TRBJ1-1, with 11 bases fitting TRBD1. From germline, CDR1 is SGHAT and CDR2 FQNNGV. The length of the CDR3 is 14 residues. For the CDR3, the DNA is TGTGCCAGCAGGTTAGGGGACAGGGGGACTGAAGCTTTCTTT. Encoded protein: CASRLGDRGTEAFF.

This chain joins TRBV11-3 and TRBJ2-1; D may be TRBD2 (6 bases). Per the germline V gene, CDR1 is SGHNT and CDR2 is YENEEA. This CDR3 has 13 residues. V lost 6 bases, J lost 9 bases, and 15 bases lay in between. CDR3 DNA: TGTGCCAGCAGTCCTTCGCGGGGAGGTGAGCAGTTCTTC. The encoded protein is CASSPSRGGEQFF.

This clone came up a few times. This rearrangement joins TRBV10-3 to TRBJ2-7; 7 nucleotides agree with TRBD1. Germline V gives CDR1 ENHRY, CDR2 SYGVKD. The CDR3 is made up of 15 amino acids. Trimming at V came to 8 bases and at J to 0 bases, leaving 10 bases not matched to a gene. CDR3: CAIRDRDTSSYEQYF. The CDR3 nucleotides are TGTGCCATCCGCGACAGGGATACTTCCTCCTACGAGCAGTACTTC.

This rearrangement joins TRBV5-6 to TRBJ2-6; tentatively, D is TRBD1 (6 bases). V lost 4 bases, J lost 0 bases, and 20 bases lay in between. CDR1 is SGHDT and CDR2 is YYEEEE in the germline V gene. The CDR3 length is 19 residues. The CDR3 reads CASSPPVGQPLSGANVLTF. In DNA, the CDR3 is TGTGCCAGCAGCCCCCCGGTAGGACAGCCCCTCTCTGGGGCCAACGTCCTGACTTTC. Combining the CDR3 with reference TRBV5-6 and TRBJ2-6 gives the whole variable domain DAGVTQSPTHLIKTRGQQVTLRCSPKSGHDTVSWYQQALGQGPQFIFQYYEEEERQRGNFPDRFSGHQFPNYSSELNVNALLLGDSALYLCASSPPVGQPLSGANVLTFGAGSRLTVL.

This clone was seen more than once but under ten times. Here the CDR3 reads CASSIRARTSTDTQYF. DNA of the CDR3: TGTGCCAGTAGTATTCGGGCTCGGACTAGCACAGATACGCAGTATTTT. V gene TRBV19 combines with J gene TRBJ2-3; TRBD2 might be the D (5 bases). This CDR3 comprises 16 residues. Germline V gives CDR1 LNHDA, CDR2 SQIVND (reference sequence). The ends were cut back, 3 bases at V and 0 bases at J, with 13 bases in the middle. The entire variable domain, with the rest obtained from reference TRBV19 and TRBJ2-3, is as follows: DGGITQSPKYLFRKEGQNVTLSCEQNLNHDAMYWYRQDPGQGLRLIYYSQIVNDFQKGDIAEGYSVSREKKESFPLTVTSAQKNPTAFYLCASSIRARTSTDTQYFGPGTRLTVL.